These T cell receptor beta chains were read from a single sample in a study of cytomegalovirus exposure and HLA in healthy donors. This table comes from immunoSEQ multiplex PCR, and its TCRdb copy is limited to in-frame clones, with some not included. The table records approximately 190,000 clones, about 86% of them present only once. The sample comprised PBMCs. Receptors were obtained from a middle-aged man in good health and CMV-seropositive. Both conserved end residues are part of each CDR3. Each record gives: clone size, D gene, V gene, J gene, CDR3 DNA, CDR3 protein. D genes are given only for firm matches. A row's size may be missing; if present it is once, few, many or a size class.

clone size: -; D gene: TRBD1; V gene: TRBV30; J gene: TRBJ1-1; CDR3 DNA: TGTGCCTGGAGGCCCCTCGGGACAGGGAACACTGAAGCTTTCTTT; CDR3 protein: CAWRPLGTGNTEAFF
clone size: -; D gene: TRBD1; V gene: TRBV9; J gene: TRBJ2-2; CDR3 DNA: TGTGCCAGCAACAGACAGGGACCTGCGTCCGGGGAGCTGTTTTTT; CDR3 protein: CASNRQGPASGELFF
clone size: -; D gene: -; V gene: TRBV7-9; J gene: TRBJ1-6; CDR3 DNA: TGTGCCAGCAGCTTAGGTGGGGGGGCCGGTTCACCCCTCCACTTT; CDR3 protein: CASSLGGGAGSPLHF
clone size: -; D gene: TRBD1; V gene: TRBV5-6; J gene: TRBJ1-6; CDR3 DNA: TGTGCCAGCAGCTCGGACAGGGGGCTGTCACCCCTCCACTTT; CDR3 protein: CASSSDRGLSPLHF
clone size: -; D gene: -; V gene: TRBV7-6; J gene: TRBJ2-6; CDR3 DNA: TGTGCCAGCAGCTTGTATCCGCGAGGAGGGGCCAACGTCCTGACTTTC; CDR3 protein: CASSLYPRGGANVLTF
clone size: -; D gene: TRBD1; V gene: TRBV5-1; J gene: TRBJ1-2; CDR3 DNA: TGCGCCAGCAGCTTAGGGGGACAGGGCCTCTATGGCTACACCTTC; CDR3 protein: CASSLGGQGLYGYTF
clone size: -; D gene: -; V gene: TRBV11-1; J gene: TRBJ2-7; CDR3 DNA: TGTGCCAGCTCACGCGGAAGATTCTCCTACGAGCAGTACTTC; CDR3 protein: CASSRGRFSYEQYF
clone size: few; D gene: TRBD1; V gene: TRBV2; J gene: TRBJ1-2; CDR3 DNA: TGTGCCAGCAGTGGGACAGGGGGCCCTAGTGGCTACACCTTC; CDR3 protein: CASSGTGGPSGYTF
clone size: -; D gene: TRBD2; V gene: TRBV27; J gene: TRBJ2-7; CDR3 DNA: TGTGCCAGCAGTTTTTCTAGCGGGATCTCCTACGAGCAGTACTTC; CDR3 protein: CASSFSSGISYEQYF
clone size: -; D gene: TRBD1; V gene: TRBV29-1; J gene: TRBJ1-1; CDR3 DNA: TGCAGCGTTTCCCGGGACAGCACTGAAGCTTTCTTT; CDR3 protein: CSVSRDSTEAFF
clone size: -; D gene: -; V gene: TRBV14; J gene: TRBJ2-2; CDR3 DNA: TGTGCCAGCAGCCAAGGCTGGCCGAACACCGGGGAGCTGTTTTTT; CDR3 protein: CASSQGWPNTGELFF
clone size: -; D gene: TRBD2; V gene: TRBV7-2; J gene: TRBJ2-1; CDR3 DNA: TGTGCCAGCAGTCCAGACGGACTAGCGGTCTCCTACAATGAGCAGTTCTTC; CDR3 protein: CASSPDGLAVSYNEQFF
clone size: -; D gene: TRBD2; V gene: TRBV11-2; J gene: TRBJ2-7; CDR3 DNA: TGTGCCAGCAGCTTAGGGGGGACTAGCGGAAAAGTCTACGAGCAGTACTTC; CDR3 protein: CASSLGGTSGKVYEQYF
clone size: medium-sized; D gene: -; V gene: TRBV19; J gene: TRBJ2-7; CDR3 DNA: TGTGCCAGTAGTATCGGAGGGATGGGGATCTACGAGCAGTACTTC; CDR3 protein: CASSIGGMGIYEQYF
clone size: few; D gene: TRBD1; V gene: TRBV6-5; J gene: TRBJ2-1; CDR3 DNA: TGTGCCCTGGGGACAGGGCGTCAACACGAGCAGTTCTTC; CDR3 protein: CALGTGRQHEQFF
clone size: -; D gene: -; V gene: TRBV4-2; J gene: TRBJ2-2; CDR3 DNA: TGTGCCAGCAGCCAAGACCCGACAGACACCGGGGAGCTGTTTTTT; CDR3 protein: CASSQDPTDTGELFF
clone size: -; D gene: -; V gene: TRBV6-1; J gene: TRBJ1-1; CDR3 DNA: TGTGCCACCGTGAGGAACACTGAAGCTTTCTTT; CDR3 protein: CATVRNTEAFF
clone size: -; D gene: -; V gene: TRBV6-6; J gene: TRBJ2-1; CDR3 DNA: TGTGCCAGCAGGACGGGACGGGAGACGGGCAATGAGCAGTTCTTC; CDR3 protein: CASRTGRETGNEQFF
clone size: -; D gene: TRBD2; V gene: TRBV11-2; J gene: TRBJ2-7; CDR3 DNA: TGTGCCAGCAGCTTGGGGACTAGCCCCTACGAGCAGTACTTC; CDR3 protein: CASSLGTSPYEQYF
clone size: few; D gene: -; V gene: TRBV2; J gene: TRBJ2-1; CDR3 DNA: TGTGCCAGCCAAACATACAATGAGCAGTTCTTC; CDR3 protein: CASQTYNEQFF
clone size: -; D gene: TRBD1; V gene: TRBV7-9; J gene: TRBJ1-1; CDR3 DNA: TGTTCCAGCAGCTCCCAGGGGGACACTGAAGCTTTCTTT; CDR3 protein: CSSSSQGDTEAFF
clone size: -; D gene: TRBD1; V gene: TRBV5-1; J gene: TRBJ2-7; CDR3 DNA: TGCGCCAGCAGCTTCGACAGGGGTGGCGAGCAGTACTTC; CDR3 protein: CASSFDRGGEQYF
clone size: -; D gene: -; V gene: TRBV5-6; J gene: TRBJ1-2; CDR3 DNA: TGTGCCAGCAGCTTGGTCCAGGCTACTAACTATGGCTACACCTTC; CDR3 protein: CASSLVQATNYGYTF
clone size: -; D gene: TRBD2; V gene: TRBV6-5; J gene: TRBJ2-1; CDR3 DNA: TGTGCCGTAAATCTAGCGGGAGGGCCATATGAGCAGTTCTTC; CDR3 protein: CAVNLAGGPYEQFF
clone size: -; D gene: TRBD1; V gene: TRBV6-1; J gene: TRBJ2-2; CDR3 DNA: TGTGCCAGCAAAGAGGACAGGGTCGGCGGGGAGCTGTTTTTT; CDR3 protein: CASKEDRVGGELFF
clone size: once; D gene: -; V gene: TRBV7-8; J gene: TRBJ1-3; CDR3 DNA: TGTGCCAGCAGCGCCGGGCAGGGGATAGGAGGAAACACCATATATTTT; CDR3 protein: CASSAGQGIGGNTIYF
clone size: -; D gene: TRBD1; V gene: TRBV11-1; J gene: TRBJ2-2; CDR3 DNA: TGTGCCAGCATTCTTGACAGGGCGAGCACCGGGGAGCTGTTTTTT; CDR3 protein: CASILDRASTGELFF
clone size: -; D gene: TRBD2; V gene: TRBV5-1; J gene: TRBJ2-1; CDR3 DNA: TGCGCCAACCCAATCTACGCGACTAGCGAAGACAATGAGCAGTTCTTC; CDR3 protein: CANPIYATSEDNEQFF
clone size: -; D gene: TRBD1; V gene: TRBV7-9; J gene: TRBJ2-7; CDR3 DNA: TGTTCCAGCAGCCCCCCTTTTAGACAGGGGAACGAGCAGTACTTC; CDR3 protein: CSSSPPFRQGNEQYF
clone size: -; D gene: -; V gene: TRBV7-2; J gene: TRBJ2-1; CDR3 DNA: TGTGCCAGCAGCTTCCTAAGAGACAATGAGCAGTTCTTC; CDR3 protein: CASSFLRDNEQFF
clone size: -; D gene: -; V gene: TRBV2; J gene: TRBJ2-2; CDR3 DNA: TGTGCCAGCAGACGTGAGGTAGCGGACACCGGGGAGCTGTTTTTT; CDR3 protein: CASRREVADTGELFF
clone size: -; D gene: -; V gene: TRBV12-5; J gene: TRBJ2-1; CDR3 DNA: TGTGCTAGTGCAGGGGTCCGTATCTACGATGAGCAGTTCTTC; CDR3 protein: CASAGVRIYDEQFF
clone size: -; D gene: -; V gene: TRBV7-2; J gene: TRBJ2-2; CDR3 DNA: TGTGCCAGCAGCTTAGCGAGAGAAGTCGGGGAGCTGTTTTTT; CDR3 protein: CASSLAREVGELFF
clone size: -; D gene: -; V gene: TRBV2; J gene: TRBJ2-7; CDR3 DNA: TGTGCCAAAGGGACATCAGCAACGAGCTCCTACGAGCAGTACTTC; CDR3 protein: CAKGTSATSSYEQYF
clone size: -; D gene: TRBD2; V gene: TRBV7-2; J gene: TRBJ2-1; CDR3 DNA: TGTGCCAGCAGCCGCACGTGGCGGGAGGGCCGGGGGCAGTTCTTC; CDR3 protein: CASSRTWREGRGQFF
clone size: -; D gene: -; V gene: TRBV9; J gene: TRBJ2-7; CDR3 DNA: TGTGCCAGCAGCCCTCGACTAGTAGGGGCTGGGCAGTACTTC; CDR3 protein: CASSPRLVGAGQYF
clone size: -; D gene: -; V gene: TRBV15; J gene: TRBJ2-1; CDR3 DNA: TGTGCCACCAGCAGTCCTCCTAATTCTCGGATGACATCAGGGGAGCAGTTCTTC; CDR3 protein: CATSSPPNSRMTSGEQFF
clone size: -; D gene: -; V gene: TRBV7-9; J gene: TRBJ2-2; CDR3 DNA: TGTGCCAGCAGTCTAACCGGGGAGCTGTTTTTT; CDR3 protein: CASSLTGELFF
clone size: -; D gene: TRBD1; V gene: TRBV28; J gene: TRBJ2-2; CDR3 DNA: TGTGCCAGCAGTTTAAGGACAGGGGGGCCGAACGGGGAGCTGTTTTTT; CDR3 protein: CASSLRTGGPNGELFF
clone size: -; D gene: TRBD1; V gene: TRBV7-2; J gene: TRBJ2-7; CDR3 DNA: TGTGCCAGCAGCTTACCTAAGACAGGGGGCTCCCACGAGCAGTACTTC; CDR3 protein: CASSLPKTGGSHEQYF
clone size: -; D gene: -; V gene: TRBV7-6; J gene: TRBJ1-2; CDR3 DNA: TGTGCCAGCAGCTCACACTGGGGCGAAGGCTACACCTTC; CDR3 protein: CASSSHWGEGYTF
clone size: -; D gene: -; V gene: TRBV6-5; J gene: TRBJ1-5; CDR3 DNA: TGTGCCAGCAGTTACTCGGGGGGGGGTCAGCCCCAGCATTTT; CDR3 protein: CASSYSGGGQPQHF
clone size: -; D gene: TRBD2; V gene: TRBV10-3; J gene: TRBJ2-7; CDR3 DNA: TGTGCCATCAGTGAGTCGTCTAGCGGGGCCACCTACGAGCAGTCCTTC; CDR3 protein: CAISESSSGATYEQSF
clone size: -; D gene: TRBD2; V gene: TRBV5-4; J gene: TRBJ2-1; CDR3 DNA: TGTGCCAGCAGCCTCCCCTCAGCGGGAGCAATTAACAATGAGCAGTTCTTC; CDR3 protein: CASSLPSAGAINNEQFF
clone size: -; D gene: -; V gene: TRBV7-6; J gene: TRBJ1-6; CDR3 DNA: TGTGCCAGCAGCCCAATACAGGGTGGTGGTTCACCCCTCCACTTT; CDR3 protein: CASSPIQGGGSPLHF